Listed here is a single TCR beta chain. Its antigen has not been determined. No base quality values were provided; no much bigger clone lies one nucleotide off. CD8 naive samples were obtained by positive selection for CCR7 among CD45RO-negative cells, yielding a CD45RA+CCR7+ population from which TemRA cells were excluded. Healthy HIV-negative adults with no recently reported acute infections or vaccinations were included as donors. Every donor was a Caucasian adult residing in Nashville, Tennessee, USA. Blood was obtained by leukapheresis, after which PBMCs were separated by Ficoll-Histopaque density gradient centrifugation and cryopreserved in liquid nitrogen vapor phase. Purity and quantity of every magnetically sorted T cell population were checked by analytical flow cytometry. Genomic DNA was isolated from each sorted fraction and quantified by UV absorbance on a Nanodrop 2000c. The CDR3 measures 16 amino acids from cysteine to phenylalanine. CDR3 DNA only is kept here, 48 bases in frame from base 1. According to the germline V gene, CDR1 reads SGHRS and CDR2 reads YFSETQ. Germline trimming: 0 bases from V, 3 bases from J; junction bases outside gene matches: 8.

This specimen comes from a study of shared clonotypes between healthy human individuals (TCRdb year 2020). For the wider study: The cohort comprised two women and a few men aged 18 to 49 years. For each donor, CD4 naive and CD4 memory were each run on three plates, CD8 naive on two plates, and CD8 memory on one plate. The study deeply sequenced blood TCR repertoires of about 5 healthy adults to estimate repertoire size and the extent of clonotype sharing between individuals. To increase sequencing depth and limit assay-specific biases, different laboratories used diverse techniques to prepare libraries and sequence TCR repertoires. Per donor, leukapheresis produced somewhere between about 0.85 and 9.5 billion PBMCs. Study-level results and caveats: Pairwise subsampling led to the expectation that sequencing depth would affect the degree of clonotype sharing among donors. Higher generation probabilities were observed for clonotypes shared by all four sorted-subset donors than for non-shared clonotypes. Sharing across a handful of donors was observed for around 5% of naive CD4, over 3% of naive CD8, 2% to 2.5% of memory CD4, and less than 0.45% of memory CD8 clonotypes. Incomplete sequencing was indicated by rarefaction of sorted-subset datasets, despite the large sequencing depth. Sampling was limited to blood, and TCR repertoires in tissue likely differ from TCR repertoires in blood. Larger estimated clonotype richness was generally found for naive subsets than for memory subsets. Because the study included only a small number of donors, the genetic and exposure-history diversity represented was limited.

Using the deep immunoSEQ assay, TCR CDR3 regions were amplified from genomic DNA by multiplex PCR. Extracted genomic DNA from each cell subset was distributed evenly across all wells of several immunoSEQ 96-well plates, and each plate was treated as a replicate. For sorted subsets, each replicate PCR was loaded with 200 ng genomic DNA, equivalent to roughly 30,000 T cell genomes. Purified libraries were measured with a Qubit 3.0 fluorometer, size-checked on a Bioanalyzer 2100, and measured again with the KAPA Library Quantification kit. Every immunoSEQ 96-well plate was sequenced on a dedicated single-read 150-cycle Illumina NextSeq 550 flow cell. In the original analysis: Because the immunoSEQ output included only junctional sequences and no quality scores, the filtering could not be the same as the filtering used for full-length reads. Sequences were annotated with PyIR, a Python wrapper for IgBLAST v1.9, and V/J genes and CDR3 were assigned using IMGT germline references. Reads were filtered out if the reads had weak V/J assignments (E-value above 1e-6), no CDR3, stop codons, out-of-frame junctions, or ambiguous translated residues. V3J clonotypes were defined as sequences sharing the same inferred V gene, J gene, and CDR3 amino acid sequence. The percentage overlap between two repertoires was calculated by dividing the number of shared unique clonotypes by the size of the smaller repertoire. RTK rarefaction, the Chao1 estimator, and Recon v2.1 estimates of unobserved clonotypes were used to assess repertoire richness. For all TCRbeta clonotypes obtained by the gDNA method from several donors, generation probabilities were computed with OLGA. This is the immuneACCESS table as TCRdb keeps it, with only in-frame sequences that have V and J called. A part of the clones is gone; compared with another copy, unresolved V genes explain less than half, and the rest is unexplained. D and trimming come from the DNA, and the V and J calls and clone size come from that table. The sample data list about 2.2 million clones, and 93% of these were observed just once. The top ten clones comprise 1.5% to 2% of the sample.

In this chain, TRBV5-1 is recombined with TRBJ2-7; TRBD1 lines up with 8 middle nucleotides. The TCR comes from a man between 18 and 35 years old in good health. Some clones in this sample may be carry-over from other donors' samples. The specimen was naive CD8+ T cells from PBMCs. The intended sense of this specimen's cell subset or site label: CD45RA+CCR7+. The CDR3 here reads CASSLAGQGLGYEQYF. The DNA reads TGCGCCAGCAGCTTGGCCGGACAGGGACTGGGCTACGAGCAGTACTTC.